A single sample is the source of the 25 T cell receptor beta chains below, sequenced in a study of blood T cell repertoires in COVID-19. TCRdb's copy holds only in-frame clones and misses some; the assay was immunoSEQ multiplex PCR. The sample lists 200,000 or so clones, just over 85% seen once, with 3% to 4% in the top ten. Sequencing was carried out using PBMCs or T cells enriched from blood (not recorded which). These receptors were taken from a woman between 40 and 50 years old with acute COVID-19.

The chain recombines TRBV7-9 with TRBJ2-6; TRBD2 aligns across 12 bases. The CDR3 runs 18 residues. The J segment lost 3 bases and the V segment lost 8 bases, leaving 11 bases of the junction unmatched. CDR1 is SEHNR, CDR2 FQNEAQ, per germline (reference sequence). Written as DNA, the CDR3 is TGTGCCAGCTCGTGGGCTAGCGGGAGGGTAGGTGGGGCCAACGTCCTGACTTTC. It translates to CASSWASGRVGGANVLTF.

The chain joins TRBV29-1 to TRBJ1-1; D not certain. This CDR3 region has 12 residues. Germline V gene data show CDR1 as SQVTM and CDR2 as ANQGSEA. The V end lost 7 bases, the J end lost 3 bases, and 12 bases lay between the germline ends. CDR3 sequence reads: CSGRKSDTEAFF. In DNA, the CDR3 is TGCAGCGGGAGAAAGTCGGACACTGAAGCTTTCTTT.

The table lists this clone with a count of one. The CDR3 protein is CASSIDEGRPLYEQYF. The CDR3 DNA is TGTGCCAGTAGTATAGATGAGGGCAGACCTCTTTACGAGCAGTACTTC. This chain connects TRBV19 to TRBJ2-7; perhaps TRBD2 as D (5 bases). The germline V and J ends were trimmed by 0 bases and 4 bases, with 16 bases remaining between them. The germline V gene encodes CDR1 LNHDA and CDR2 SQIVND (reference sequence). CDR3 length: 16 amino acids. The full variable domain, its missing parts supplied by reference TRBV19 and TRBJ2-7, is DGGITQSPKYLFRKEGQNVTLSCEQNLNHDAMYWYRQDPGQGLRLIYYSQIVNDFQKGDIAEGYSVSREKKESFPLTVTSAQKNPTAFYLCASSIDEGRPLYEQYFGPGTRLTVT.

This clone has only one observation. The chain joins TRBV30 to TRBJ1-2, with unresolved D. V gave up 0 bases and J gave up 3 bases, with 14 bases separating them. CDR3 length equals 15 residues. Germline V gene sequence: CDR1 GTSNPN, CDR2 SVGIG (reference sequence). The CDR3 is CAWSVRWELDYGYTF. The CDR3 bases are TGTGCCTGGAGTGTACGGTGGGAGCTGGACTATGGCTACACCTTC. The complete variable domain, with remaining parts taken from reference TRBV30 and TRBJ1-2, reads SQTIHQWPATLVQPVGSPLSLECTVEGTSNPNLYWYRQAAGRGLQLLFYSVGIGQISSEVPQNLSASRPQDRQFILSSKKLLLSDSGFYLCAWSVRWELDYGYTFGSGTRLTVV.

V gene TRBV10-3 combines with J gene TRBJ2-1; 13 bases agree with TRBD2. The CDR3 length is 16 residues. The germline V gene has CDR1 ENHRY and CDR2 SYGVKD. With 6 bases clipped from V and 8 bases from J, the junction kept 10 bases outside the gene matches. In DNA, the CDR3 is TGTGCCATCAGGGGGACTAGCGGGACCTCGGGCGATGAGCAGTTCTTC. This translates into CAIRGTSGTSGDEQFF.

This clone is labeled medium-sized (0.01 to 0.1%). The V gene is TRBV11-2, the J gene TRBJ1-6, with D hard to call. This CDR3 comprises 15 residues. The V gene's germline CDR1 is SGHAT and CDR2 FQNNGV. Trimming took off 2 bases at V and 0 bases at J, with 5 bases between the two ends. The CDR3 protein is CASSLSSSYNSPLHF. Written as DNA, the CDR3 is TGTGCCAGCAGCTTATCCAGCTCCTATAATTCACCCCTCCACTTT.

This clone was detected once. This chain joins TRBV6-2 or TRBV6-3 and TRBJ2-1; D gene uncertain. V was shortened by 4 bases and J by 5 bases, with 18 bases between the two germline ends. The germline V gene has CDR1 MNHEY and CDR2 SVGEGT. This CDR3 region has 16 residues. The CDR3 sequence: CASSSAGRTANNEQFF. CDR3 in DNA: TGTGCCAGCAGTTCCGCCGGTCGCACCGCTAACAATGAGCAGTTCTTC.

This clone turned up a few times. CDR3 nucleotide sequence: TGTGCCAGCAACCGGGAAGGCACAGATACGCAGTATTTT. Its translation: CASNREGTDTQYF. The chain carries TRBV28 and TRBJ2-3; tentative D call: TRBD2 (5 bases). There are 13 residues in the CDR3. V lost 7 bases to trimming and J lost 1 base, with 9 bases between them. The V gene's germline CDR1 is MDHEN and CDR2 SYDVKM. Variable domain in full (rest from reference TRBV28 and TRBJ2-3): DVKVTQSSRYLVKRTGEKVFLECVQDMDHENMFWYRQDPGLGLRLIYFSYDVKMKEKGDIPEGYSVSREKKERFSLILESASTNQTSMYLCASNREGTDTQYFGPGTRLTVL.

V is TRBV9 and J is TRBJ1-2, with 8 bases fitting TRBD1. CDR1 is SGDLS, CDR2 YYNGEE, per germline. The CDR3 covers 17 residues. Losses at the gene ends were 3 bases for V and 0 bases for J; bases not matched to a gene: 10. This chain's CDR3 is CASSERQGKGTNYGYTF. CDR3 nucleotides: TGTGCCAGCAGCGAGAGACAGGGGAAAGGCACTAACTATGGCTACACCTTC. Together with reference TRBV9 and TRBJ1-2, the CDR3 gives the full variable domain: DSGVTQTPKHLITATGQRVTLRCSPRSGDLSVYWYQQSLDQGLQFLIQYYNGEERAKGNILERFSAQQFPDLHSELNLSSLELGDSALYFCASSERQGKGTNYGYTFGSGTRLTVV.

The chain combines TRBV18 with TRBJ2-5; a weak D match, TRBD1 (5 bases). Germline V gene data show CDR1 as KGHSH and CDR2 as LQKENI. V lost 5 bases and J 5 bases, leaving 18 bases between the germline ends. CDR3 length: 15 residues. In nucleotides, the CDR3 is TGTGCCAGCTCAACCCAGGGTGCAGGAAGGGAGACCCAGTACTTC. It is translated as CASSTQGAGRETQYF.

The genes are TRBV25-1 and TRBJ2-3, with TRBD1 matching over 12 bases. Germline loops: CDR1 MGHDK, CDR2 SYGVNS. The trim removed 8 bases at V and 1 base at J, leaving 1 base unmatched. The CDR3 is made up of 14 amino acids. The CDR3 protein is CASGTGGGTDTQYF. DNA for the CDR3: TGTGCCAGCGGGACAGGGGGCGGCACAGATACGCAGTATTTT.

The chain recombines TRBV7-2 with TRBJ1-2, with no clear D. Per germline, CDR1 SGHTA and CDR2 FQGNSA. V lost 5 bases and J lost 2, with 15 bases in between. The CDR3 covers 15 residues. Here the CDR3 reads CASSPSSIPNYGYTF. For the CDR3, the DNA is TGTGCCAGCAGCCCTAGTTCCATACCCAACTATGGCTACACCTTC.

The V and J genes are TRBV3-1 (or the pseudogene TRBV3-2) and TRBJ2-7, with unresolved D. Germline CDR1 LGHDT, CDR2 YNNKEL (reference sequence). The CDR3 has 12 amino acids. V lost 4 bases and J lost 3, with 7 bases in between. The CDR3 reads CASSPLGYEQYF. In DNA, the CDR3 is TGTGCCAGCAGCCCTCTCGGCTACGAGCAGTACTTC.

The chain carries TRBV24-1 and TRBJ2-5, with unresolved D. The length of the CDR3 is 14 residues. Trimming cost V 3 bases and J 5 bases, with 12 bases left between them. CDR1 is KGHDR, CDR2 SFDVKD, per germline. The CDR3 loop is CATSDASGIETQYF. The CDR3 nucleotides read TGTGCCACCAGTGATGCCTCAGGTATTGAGACCCAGTACTTC.

This chain uses TRBV6-2 or TRBV6-3 with TRBJ2-7, with a tentative D call TRBD2 (5 bases). Germline CDR1 reads MNHEY; CDR2 reads SVGEGT. The CDR3 has 16 residues. Trimming cost V 6 bases and J 0 bases, with 18 bases left between them. The CDR3 coding sequence is TGTGCCAGCAGCTCTGGCTTTGGACTTGTCTCCTACGAGCAGTACTTC. It codes for CASSSGFGLVSYEQYF.

This clone was seen a few times. The chain joins TRBV5-1 to TRBJ2-2; 10 bases align to TRBD1. This CDR3 has 17 residues. The trim removed 4 bases at V and 1 base at J, leaving 7 bases unmatched. Germline CDR1 is SGHRS and CDR2 is YFSETQ. CDR3 sequence reads: CASSPGQGTMNTGELFF. The CDR3, as DNA: TGCGCCAGCAGCCCGGGACAGGGGACAATGAACACCGGGGAGCTGTTTTTT.

The gene calls are TRBV7-6 and TRBJ2-2; 12 bases line up with TRBD2. Germline lookup yields CDR1 SGHVS and CDR2 FNYEAQ. There are 17 residues in the CDR3. V shed 5 bases and J 3 bases; nucleotides not matched to a gene: 7. The CDR3 sequence is CASSRLLAGGHTGELFF. CDR3 bases: TGTGCCAGCAGCCGACTTCTAGCGGGAGGGCACACCGGGGAGCTGTTTTTT. Variable domain in full (rest from reference TRBV7-6 and TRBJ2-2): GAGVSQSPRYKVTKRGQDVALRCDPISGHVSLYWYRQALGQGPEFLTYFNYEAQQDKSGLPNDRFSAERPEGSISTLTIQRTEQRDSAMYRCASSRLLAGGHTGELFFGEGSRLTVL.

The rearrangement links TRBV3-1 (or the pseudogene TRBV3-2) to TRBJ2-5; possibly TRBD2 for D (5 bases). This CDR3 has 17 residues. From germline, CDR1 is LGHDT and CDR2 YNNKEL (reference sequence). V shed 4 bases and J shed 7 bases, with 25 bases lying between them. CDR3 sequence: CASSPTPFGMGVGTQYF. The CDR3 nucleotides read TGTGCCAGCAGCCCCACCCCATTCGGGATGGGAGTTGGGACCCAGTACTTC.

The chain links TRBV7-9 to TRBJ2-7; 7 bases match TRBD1. The V and J ends lost 6 bases and 1 base, in that order; junction bases with no gene match: 3. Germline V gene lookup returns CDR1 SEHNR and CDR2 FQNEAQ (reference sequence). The CDR3 runs to 13 residues. CDR3 DNA sequence: TGTGCCAGCAGTCGGGACAGTTCCTACGAGCAGTACTTC. This gives the protein CASSRDSSYEQYF.

V usage is TRBV6-5 and J usage is TRBJ2-7; 7 bases agree with TRBD1. The CDR3 is 13 amino acids. Germline values: CDR1 MNHEY, CDR2 SVGAGI. J was trimmed by 5 bases and V by 7 bases; bases with no gene match: 8. The CDR3 nucleotides read TGTGCCAGCACCCCAGGGGGAATCCACGAGCAGTACTTC. This encodes CASTPGGIHEQYF.

The chain recombines TRBV28 with TRBJ2-7, with D maybe TRBD2 (8 bases). The ends were cut back, 7 bases at V and 4 bases at J, with 17 bases in the middle. The CDR3 extends over 14 amino acids. The V gene's germline CDR1 is MDHEN and CDR2 SYDVKM. The DNA for the CDR3 is TGTGCCAGCATTCAGGGGGGGACTAGGTACGAGCAGTACTTC. This encodes CASIQGGTRYEQYF.

The V gene is TRBV6-6, the J gene TRBJ2-5, with 7 bases lining up with TRBD2. After removal of 5 bases from V and 4 bases from J, the junction contained 16 bases not matched to a gene. From germline, CDR1 is MNHNY and CDR2 SVGAGI (reference sequence). The CDR3 has 17 amino acids. CDR3 residues: CASSPNGGGTSGETQYF. DNA of the CDR3: TGTGCCAGCAGTCCTAACGGGGGAGGGACCTCCGGAGAGACCCAGTACTTC.

The V gene is TRBV15, the J gene TRBJ2-7; 9 bases map to TRBD1. J lost 4 bases, V lost 0 bases, and 4 bases had no gene match. CDR1 is LNHNV, CDR2 YYDKDF, per germline (reference sequence). The CDR3 loop spans 15 amino acids. This chain's CDR3 is CATSRDRTGAYEQYF. The CDR3 nucleotides are TGTGCCACCAGCAGAGATAGGACAGGGGCATACGAGCAGTACTTC.

A single count supports this clone. The rearrangement uses TRBV7-9 and TRBJ1-6; D unresolved. The germline V gene encodes CDR1 SEHNR and CDR2 FQNEAQ (reference sequence). The CDR3 spans 15 residues. V shed 1 base and J shed 5 bases, with 9 bases lying between them. The CDR3 DNA follows: TGTGCCAGCAGCTTAGGTAGTAGCGATAATTCACCCCTCCACTTT. It encodes CASSLGSSDNSPLHF.

This chain joins TRBV29-1 and TRBJ1-1; possible D gene TRBD1, 6 bases. V lost 6 bases and J lost 8, with 10 bases in between. Germline CDR1 reads SQVTM; CDR2 reads ANQGSEA. The CDR3 is made up of 10 amino acids. This CDR3 is CSVSTGEAFF. In nucleotides, the CDR3 is TGCAGCGTCTCCACAGGGGAAGCTTTCTTT.